This TCR beta chain is drawn from a study of T cell responses to AZD1222 COVID-19 vaccine. The table came from immunoSEQ multiplex PCR; TCRdb's copy has only in-frame clones and leaves some out. The table includes some 150,000 clones, approximately 91% detected once. CDR1 is SGDLS, CDR2 YYNGEE, per germline. The CDR3 consists of 15 residues. The V and J ends lost 4 bases and 5 bases, in that order; junction bases with no gene match: 5. V and J are TRBV9 and TRBJ2-3; TRBD1 matches 12 bases. Sequenced material: peripheral blood, taken 28 days after the second AZD1222 dose. The TCR was taken from an adult who received the AZD1222 COVID-19 vaccine. CDR3 DNA: TGTGCCAGCAGCTCGGGACAGGGGGCCAGAGATACGCAGTATTTT. This encodes CASSSGQGARDTQYF.